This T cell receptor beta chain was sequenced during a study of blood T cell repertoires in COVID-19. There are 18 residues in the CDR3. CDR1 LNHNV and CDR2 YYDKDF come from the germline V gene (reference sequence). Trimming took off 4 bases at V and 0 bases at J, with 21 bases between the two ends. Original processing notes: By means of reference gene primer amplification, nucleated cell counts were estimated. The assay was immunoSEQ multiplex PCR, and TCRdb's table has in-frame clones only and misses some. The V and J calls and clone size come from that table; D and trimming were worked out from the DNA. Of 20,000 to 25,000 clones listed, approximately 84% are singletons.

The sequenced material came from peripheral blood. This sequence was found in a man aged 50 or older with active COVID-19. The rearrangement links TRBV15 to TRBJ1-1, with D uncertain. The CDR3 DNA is TGTGCCACCAGCACATCCCAGGTGCTGACGGTTTTGAACACTGAAGCTTTCTTT. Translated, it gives CATSTSQVLTVLNTEAFF. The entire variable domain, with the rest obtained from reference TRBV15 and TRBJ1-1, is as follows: DAMVIQNPRYQVTQFGKPVTLSCSQTLNHNVMYWYQQKSSQAPKLLFHYYDKDFNNEADTPDNFQSRRPNTSFCFLDIRSPGLGDTAMYLCATSTSQVLTVLNTEAFFGQGTRLTVV.